This T cell receptor beta chain was recorded in a study of T-cell reconstitution after alpha-beta-depleted transplantation in children. The table lists this clonotype with a few counts. Antigen: not known. Whole-study findings and limits: Recipient T cells and thymic progenitors that survived were the source of the high TCRbeta diversity seen at day 60 in some patients. Expanded graft clones, several hundred of them, were reportedly the source of alpha-beta T cells about two months after transplant.

A TCRbeta library incorporating unique molecular identifiers was prepared. One entry per CDR3 protein results from TCRdb running MiXCR on the PCR reads. The sample contains approximately 82,000 distinct CDR3 sequences, roughly 16% of which appear only once. From germline, CDR1 is SGDLS and CDR2 YYNGEE. This CDR3 spans 13 amino acids. The V end lost 0 bases, the J end lost 10 bases, and 8 bases lay between the germline ends. The clonotype originates from a male patient between 2 and 10 years old who had a stem cell transplant for acute lymphoblastic leukemia, so the T cells may come from the graft donor. The starting material was PBMCs, mostly from graft donor cells, obtained 180 days after TCRalphabeta/CD19-depleted stem cell transplant. This sequence joins TRBV9 and TRBJ1-6, with a possible D match to TRBD1 (5 bases). DNA of the CDR3: TGTGCCAGCAGCGTAGTAGAGGGGTCACCCCTCCACTTT. This codes for CASSVVEGSPLHF. The full variable domain, in which reference TRBV9 and TRBJ1-6 provide the parts outside the CDR3, is DSGVTQTPKHLITATGQRVTLRCSPRSGDLSVYWYQQSLDQGLQFLIQYYNGEERAKGNILERFSAQQFPDLHSELNLSSLELGDSALYFCASSVVEGSPLHFGNGTRLTVT.